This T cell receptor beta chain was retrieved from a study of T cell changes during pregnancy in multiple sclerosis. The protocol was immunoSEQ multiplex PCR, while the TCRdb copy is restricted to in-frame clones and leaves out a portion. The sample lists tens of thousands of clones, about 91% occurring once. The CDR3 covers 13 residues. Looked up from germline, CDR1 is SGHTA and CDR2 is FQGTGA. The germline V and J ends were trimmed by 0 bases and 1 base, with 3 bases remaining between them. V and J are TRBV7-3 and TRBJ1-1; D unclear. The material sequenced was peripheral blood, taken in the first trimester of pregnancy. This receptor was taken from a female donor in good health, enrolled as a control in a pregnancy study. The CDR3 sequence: CASSLTANTEAFF. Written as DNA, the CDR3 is TGTGCCAGCAGCTTAACGGCGAACACTGAAGCTTTCTTT.